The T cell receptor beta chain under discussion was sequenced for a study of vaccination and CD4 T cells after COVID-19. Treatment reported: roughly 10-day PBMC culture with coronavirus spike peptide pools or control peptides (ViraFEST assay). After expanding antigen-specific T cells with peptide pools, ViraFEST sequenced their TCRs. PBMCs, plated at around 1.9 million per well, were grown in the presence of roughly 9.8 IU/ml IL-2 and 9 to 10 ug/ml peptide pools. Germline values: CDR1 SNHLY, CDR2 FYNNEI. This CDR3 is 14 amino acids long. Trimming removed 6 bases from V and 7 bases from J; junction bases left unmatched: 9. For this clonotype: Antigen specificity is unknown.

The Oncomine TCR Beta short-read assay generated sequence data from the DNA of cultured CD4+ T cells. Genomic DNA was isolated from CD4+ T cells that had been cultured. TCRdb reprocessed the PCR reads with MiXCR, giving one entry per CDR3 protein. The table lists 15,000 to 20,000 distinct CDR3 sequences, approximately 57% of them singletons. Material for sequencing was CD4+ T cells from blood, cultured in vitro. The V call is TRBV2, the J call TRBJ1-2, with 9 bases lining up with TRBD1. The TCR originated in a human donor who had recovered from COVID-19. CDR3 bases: TGTGCCAGCAGCACGGCCGGGACAGGGTCTGGCTACACCTTC. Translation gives CASSTAGTGSGYTF.